What follows are 31 T cell receptor beta chains derived from one specimen sequenced in a study of blood T cell repertoires in COVID-19. Assay used: immunoSEQ multiplex PCR; TCRdb lists only in-frame clones, some missing. The repertoire includes roughly 220,000 clones, about 79% of them detected once, and approximately 1.3% sits in the top ten. Sequencing input: peripheral blood. All receptors derive from a woman between 40 and 55 years old who had recovered from COVID-19.

This clone showed up just once. Germline and junction disagree at one end, which may indicate a read error. The V call is TRBV7-9, the J call TRBJ2-5; the D is unclear. CDR1 and CDR2 (germline): SEHNR, FQNEAQ (reference sequence). CDR3 length equals 12 residues. The CDR3 region is CASSPLVEAQYF. The CDR3 DNA sequence: TGTGCCAGCAGCCCGCTAGTAGAGGCCCAGTACTTC.

V is TRBV4-1 and J is TRBJ1-2; D might be TRBD1 (6 bases). V lost 0 bases to trimming and J lost 2 bases, with 7 bases between them. The germline gives CDR1 MGHRA, CDR2 YSYEKL. The CDR3 length is 14 residues. As DNA, the CDR3 is TGCGCCAGCAGCCAAGAAGGACAGAACTATGGCTACACCTTC. Its translation is CASSQEGQNYGYTF.

The chain has TRBV12-3 or TRBV12-4 and TRBJ2-3; D is ambiguous. Trimming took off 4 bases at V and 6 bases at J, with 5 bases between the two ends. CDR3 size: 11 residues. CDR3 region: CASSWSDTQYF. In DNA, the CDR3 is TGTGCCAGCAGTTGGAGCGATACGCAGTATTTT.

This clone was counted many times. The gene calls are TRBV5-1 and TRBJ2-7; D not resolved. The CDR3 spans 13 residues. V shed 1 base and J shed 3 bases, with 8 bases lying between them. The germline V gene has CDR1 SGHRS and CDR2 YFSETQ. The CDR3: CASSLPPVYEQYF. The CDR3 bases are TGCGCCAGCAGCTTGCCCCCAGTCTACGAGCAGTACTTC.

The chain joins TRBV18 to TRBJ1-6; D remains unclear. Looked up from germline, CDR1 is KGHSH and CDR2 is LQKENI. V was clipped by 0 bases and J by 10 bases, with 10 bases between them. The length of the CDR3 is 14 residues. CDR3 sequence: CASSPPIEASPLHF. The DNA for the CDR3 is TGTGCCAGCTCACCACCGATTGAGGCATCACCCCTCCACTTT.

V and J are TRBV11-2 and TRBJ2-3, with 7 bases fitting TRBD2. After removal of 1 base from V and 4 bases from J, the junction contained 8 bases not matched to a gene. This CDR3 is 16 amino acids long. The germline CDR1 and CDR2 sequences are SGHAT and FQNNGV. CDR3 sequence (DNA): TGTGCCAGCAGCTTAGGGACTAGAAGTTCTGCAGATACGCAGTATTTT. Translation: CASSLGTRSSADTQYF.

The chain has TRBV2 and TRBJ2-5; TRBD2 matches 8 bases. The CDR3 totals 17 residues. J gave up 2 bases and V 4 bases, and 12 bases lay outside the gene matches. Germline loops: CDR1 SNHLY, CDR2 FYNNEI. The CDR3 nucleotides are TGTGCCAGCAGTGCCGACGAATTGGGACTAGAGCAAGAGACCCAGTACTTC. It specifies CASSADELGLEQETQYF.

The chain is built from TRBV6-2 or TRBV6-3 and TRBJ1-1; D not certain. This CDR3 is built from 13 residues. The ends were cut back, 3 bases at V and 3 bases at J, with 8 bases in the middle. Germline V CDR1 and CDR2: MNHEY, SVGEGT. The CDR3 coding sequence is TGTGCCAGCAGTTATGTCCCCGACACTGAAGCTTTCTTT. Encoded protein: CASSYVPDTEAFF.

The chain is built from TRBV6-5 and TRBJ1-4, with D unresolved. The CDR3 spans 12 residues. V was cut by 10 bases and J by 6 bases, with 12 bases left in between. Germline V gene data show CDR1 as MNHEY and CDR2 as SVGAGI. This CDR3 reads CAITADDEKLFF. The CDR3 coding sequence is TGTGCCATTACAGCTGATGATGAAAAACTGTTTTTT.

The chain recombines TRBV12-3 or TRBV12-4 with TRBJ2-7; 7 bases line up with TRBD1. CDR3 size: 13 residues. The V segment lost 8 bases and the J segment 4 bases; nucleotides outside the gene matches: 8. CDR3 in DNA: TGTGCCAGCGAAGGGGGCAGTTCGTACGAGCAGTACTTC. Encoded protein: CASEGGSSYEQYF.

V is TRBV5-1 and J is TRBJ1-2; D is unclear. V was trimmed by 1 base and J by 3 bases, leaving 7 bases between them. The CDR3 is made up of 13 amino acids. CDR1 and CDR2 from the germline V gene are SGHRS and YFSETQ. Here the CDR3 DNA reads TGCGCCAGCAGCTTGCGGCGGGACTATGGCTACACCTTC. Protein sequence: CASSLRRDYGYTF.

The rearrangement joins TRBV19 to TRBJ1-1, with TRBD1 as a possible D gene (6 bases). Germline CDR1 reads LNHDA; CDR2 reads SQIVND (reference sequence). Between the trimmed V and J ends, which lost 1 base and 4 bases, there was a span of 7 bases. CDR3 length: 13 amino acids. CDR3 sequence: CASSIVQGTEAFF. DNA of the CDR3: TGTGCCAGTAGTATAGTACAGGGCACTGAAGCTTTCTTT.

The rearrangement uses TRBV10-1 and TRBJ1-2; 11 positions match TRBD1. CDR1 WNHNN and CDR2 SYGVQD come from the germline V gene (reference sequence). Germline trimming cut 4 bases from V and 10 bases from J; bases unmatched to any gene: 8. The CDR3 spans 14 residues. The CDR3 loop is CASSAGQGASPYTF. The CDR3 nucleotides are TGCGCCAGCAGTGCCGGACAGGGGGCGTCCCCCTACACCTTC.

This rearrangement joins TRBV5-1 to TRBJ2-2; D gene unclear. The CDR3 runs to 12 residues. With 2 bases removed from V and 6 bases from J, the gap between germline ends came to 5 bases. Germline CDR1 reads SGHRS; CDR2 reads YFSETQ. CDR3 coding DNA: TGCGCCAGCAGCTTTGAGGCCGGGGAGCTGTTTTTT. Residues: CASSFEAGELFF.

The chain is built from TRBV24-1 and TRBJ2-7; a possible D gene is TRBD2 (6 bases). Germline CDR1 KGHDR, CDR2 SFDVKD. Deletions cut 4 bases from V and 12 bases from J, with 12 bases between. This CDR3 has 11 residues. CDR3 amino acids: CATSDRGTVYF. The CDR3 DNA sequence: TGTGCCACCAGTGACCGCGGGACGGTGTACTTC.

The V call is TRBV14, the J call TRBJ1-2, with TRBD1 matching 7 bases. The CDR3 runs 13 residues. V lost 4 bases, J lost 1 base, and 0 bases stayed unmatched. Looked up from germline, CDR1 is SGHDN and CDR2 is FVKESK. The CDR3 region has the DNA TGTGCCAGCAGCCGGGACAGTAACTATGGCTACACCTTC. Translating gives CASSRDSNYGYTF.

The rearrangement joins TRBV2 to TRBJ2-5, with 12 nucleotides matching TRBD2. The CDR3 has 17 residues. Germline CDR1 SNHLY, CDR2 FYNNEI. The V segment lost 1 base and the J segment 1 base; nucleotides outside the gene matches: 4. CDR3 bases: TGTGCCAGCAGTGAAGGGGGACTAGCGGGTGCCCAAGAGACCCAGTACTTC. This gives the protein CASSEGGLAGAQETQYF.

The J gene is TRBJ2-7, the V gene TRBV19; 8 nucleotides align to TRBD2. V was clipped by 5 bases and J by 5 bases; unmatched bases: 5. The CDR3 length is 13 residues. Germline CDR1 LNHDA, CDR2 SQIVND (reference sequence). CDR3 bases: TGTGCCAGTAGTGGGACTAGTTCCAACGAGCAGTACTTC. It translates to CASSGTSSNEQYF.

This chain connects TRBV5-1 to TRBJ2-5; 7 bases fit TRBD1. Germline loops: CDR1 SGHRS, CDR2 YFSETQ. V trimming: 4 bases; J trimming: 3 bases; junction bases outside the gene matches: 15. CDR3 length: 17 residues. The CDR3 here is CASSPSGGWAPEETQYF. The CDR3 DNA reads as TGCGCCAGCAGCCCATCAGGGGGTTGGGCCCCCGAAGAGACCCAGTACTTC.

This chain connects TRBV19 to TRBJ2-1; D may be TRBD1 (6 bases). The V and J ends lost 6 bases and 5 bases respectively, with 14 bases between them. The CDR3 extends over 14 amino acids. The germline gives CDR1 LNHDA, CDR2 SQIVND (reference sequence). The CDR3 bases are TGTGCCAGTAGGAGAAGACAGGCGAACAATGAGCAGTTCTTC. This sequence encodes CASRRRQANNEQFF. Together with reference TRBV19 and TRBJ2-1, the CDR3 gives the full variable domain: DGGITQSPKYLFRKEGQNVTLSCEQNLNHDAMYWYRQDPGQGLRLIYYSQIVNDFQKGDIAEGYSVSREKKESFPLTVTSAQKNPTAFYLCASRRRQANNEQFFGPGTRLTVL.

This clone was counted once. The chain employs TRBV6-5 and TRBJ1-3, with TRBD1 as a possible D gene (6 bases). The germline V and J ends were trimmed by 9 bases and 4 bases, with 16 bases remaining between them. This CDR3 has 14 amino acids. Germline V gene lookup returns CDR1 MNHEY and CDR2 SVGAGI. The CDR3 loop is CASSRGAAGNTIYF. In DNA form, the CDR3 reads TGTGCCAGTTCACGGGGGGCTGCAGGAAACACCATATATTTT.

The chain has TRBV24-1 and TRBJ1-2; D might be TRBD1 (5 bases). The germline V gene encodes CDR1 KGHDR and CDR2 SFDVKD. This CDR3 spans 17 amino acids. V was trimmed by 5 bases and J by 1 base, leaving 19 bases between them. This CDR3 reads CATSGGDGRVVNYGYTF. The CDR3 DNA sequence: TGTGCCACCAGTGGGGGGGACGGGAGGGTAGTTAACTATGGCTACACCTTC.

The CDR3 sequence: CASSPAGQGARTSYEQYF. The CDR3 bases are TGTGCCAGCTCACCAGCGGGACAGGGGGCCCGAACTTCCTACGAGCAGTACTTC. V gene TRBV18 combines with J gene TRBJ2-7; TRBD1 aligns across 12 bases. Germline CDR1 KGHSH, CDR2 LQKENI. The ends lost 2 bases at V and 1 base at J; junction bases unmatched: 9. The CDR3 spans 18 residues.

The chain uses TRBV2 and TRBJ2-5; no reliable D call. V dropped 2 bases and J dropped 4 bases, with 14 bases sitting between them. The length of the CDR3 is 15 residues. Looked up from germline, CDR1 is SNHLY and CDR2 is FYNNEI. Written as DNA, the CDR3 is TGTGCCAGCAGTGAATGGCCTAGTGGTGGAGAGACCCAGTACTTC. This encodes CASSEWPSGGETQYF.

The chain recombines TRBV5-4 with TRBJ2-5; D unclear. CDR1 is SGHNT and CDR2 is YYREEE in the germline V gene (reference sequence). The CDR3 sequence is 13 residues long. V dropped 4 bases and J dropped 3 bases, with 10 bases sitting between them. The CDR3 nucleotides are TGTGCCAGCAGCCCACTCGAAGAAGAGACCCAGTACTTC. This sequence encodes CASSPLEEETQYF.

The V and J genes are TRBV18 and TRBJ2-7; 9 nucleotides line up with TRBD1. Germline loops: CDR1 KGHSH, CDR2 LQKENI. The CDR3 extends over 15 amino acids. Trimming removed 2 bases from V and 2 bases from J; junction bases left unmatched: 4. The CDR3 here is CASSPGTGLPYEQYF. The CDR3 DNA sequence: TGTGCCAGCTCACCAGGGACAGGGTTACCCTACGAGCAGTACTTC.

V and J are TRBV5-6 and TRBJ1-3; a possible D gene is TRBD1 (5 bases). Germline-derived CDR1 and CDR2 are SGHDT and YYEEEE. Trimming stripped 0 bases from V and 2 bases from J, with 15 bases between. The CDR3 length is 17 residues. In DNA, the CDR3 is TGTGCCAGCAGCTTGGTTCCACAGGCCGGAGCTGGAAACACCATATATTTT. It translates to CASSLVPQAGAGNTIYF.

The rearrangement links TRBV18 to TRBJ1-5; TRBD1 might be the D (6 bases). The germline V gene has CDR1 KGHSH and CDR2 LQKENI. Deletions cut 6 bases from V and 5 bases from J, with 14 bases between. CDR3 size: 14 residues. CDR3 DNA sequence: TGTGCCAGCTCGTACGACCACAGGGATCAGCCCCAGCATTTT. It encodes CASSYDHRDQPQHF.

This clone has just a few counts. The J gene is TRBJ1-1, the V gene TRBV2; no definite D call. Trimming shortened V by 7 bases and J by 2 bases, and 11 bases separated the two germline ends. CDR1 and CDR2 (germline): SNHLY, FYNNEI. The CDR3 contains 13 residues. The CDR3 DNA is TGTGCCAGCACCTACGCAGGTAACACTGAAGCTTTCTTT. This encodes CASTYAGNTEAFF. Drawing the rest from reference TRBV2 and TRBJ1-1, the complete variable domain is EPEVTQTPSHQVTQMGQEVILRCVPISNHLYFYWYRQILGQKVEFLVSFYNNEISEKSEIFDDQFSVERPDGSNFTLKIRSTKLEDSAMYFCASTYAGNTEAFFGQGTRLTVV.

This sequence joins TRBV7-2 and TRBJ1-3; tentative D call: TRBD1 (6 bases). Looked up from germline, CDR1 is SGHTA and CDR2 is FQGNSA. The CDR3 covers 16 residues. Trimming removed 3 bases at V and 0 bases at J, with 12 bases between. In DNA form, the CDR3 reads TGTGCCAGCAGCTTGGGAGGGGGTTACTCTGGAAACACCATATATTTT. Protein product: CASSLGGGYSGNTIYF.

Points on this clone: The junction shows a germline mismatch at one end, possibly a read error. J is TRBJ1-2 and V is TRBV6-6, with TRBD1 matching 8 bases. CDR1 is MNHNY and CDR2 is SVGAGI in the germline V gene (reference sequence). This CDR3 contains 13 residues. The CDR3 is CASSWTGNSGYTF. The DNA for the CDR3 is TGTGCCAGCAGTTGGACAGGGAACTCTGGCTACACCTTC.